These 22 T cell receptor beta chains came from one sample sequenced in a study of blood T cell repertoires in COVID-19. Sequencing was performed with immunoSEQ multiplex PCR; in TCRdb, only in-frame clones are kept and a portion is missing. The sample includes about 470,000 clones, roughly nine tenths seen only once; the top ten take about 0.7%. The specimen was PBMCs or T cells enriched from blood (not recorded which). Receptors originate from a woman aged 18-29 years who had recovered from COVID-19.

This chain joins TRBV30 and TRBJ1-2, with 9 bases that match TRBD1. V was clipped by 4 bases and J by 6 bases; unmatched bases: 21. Germline V lookup: CDR1 GTSNPN, CDR2 SVGIG (reference sequence). CDR3 length: 18 residues. This CDR3 reads CAWNLYVGTGYTVDGYTF. The CDR3 region has the DNA TGTGCCTGGAACCTTTATGTTGGGACAGGGTATACGGTCGATGGCTACACCTTC.

The CDR3 nucleotides read TGTGCCAGCAGCTCCCCGGGACAGGGGGCGATCGGCTACACCTTC. It specifies CASSSPGQGAIGYTF. The chain carries TRBV6-5 and TRBJ1-2; TRBD1 aligns across 12 bases. Trimming at V came to 6 bases and at J to 8 bases, leaving 10 bases not matched to a gene. This CDR3 spans 15 amino acids. Germline V gene sequence: CDR1 MNHEY, CDR2 SVGAGI.

In the case of this clone: The same CDR3 arises from other DNA sequences in this sample as well. The chain joins TRBV5-1 to TRBJ1-1; 10 bases agree with TRBD1. This CDR3 region has 13 residues. Germline CDR1 is SGHRS and CDR2 is YFSETQ. The V gene end was trimmed by 2 bases and the J gene end by 7 bases; junction bases not matched to a gene: 2. CDR3 sequence (DNA): TGCGCCAGCAGCTTAGGACAGGGGGATGAAGCTTTCTTT. Residues: CASSLGQGDEAFF.

The chain employs TRBV5-1 and TRBJ2-1, with 7 positions matching TRBD2. Unmatched junction bases numbered 6, after V lost 0 bases and J lost 6 bases. This CDR3 has 15 amino acids. The germline gives CDR1 SGHRS, CDR2 YFSETQ. This chain's CDR3 is CASSLEAGRINEQFF. In DNA form, the CDR3 reads TGCGCCAGCAGCTTGGAAGCGGGGAGAATCAATGAGCAGTTCTTC.

The chain carries TRBV24-1 and TRBJ2-5; 10 bases are a match to TRBD2. Per the germline V gene, CDR1 is KGHDR and CDR2 is SFDVKD. This CDR3 is built from 15 residues. Trimming at V came to 4 bases and at J to 4 bases, leaving 5 bases not matched to a gene. In nucleotides, the CDR3 is TGTGCCACCAGTGACCCAAGGACTAGCGGAGAGACCCAGTACTTC. As protein: CATSDPRTSGETQYF.

The chain has TRBV5-4 and TRBJ1-2, with 7 positions matching TRBD1. CDR3 length equals 14 residues. CDR1 is SGHNT, CDR2 YYREEE, per germline (reference sequence). With V trimmed by 2 bases and J by 8 bases, 9 bases remained unmatched. CDR3: CASSLDREVLGYTF. In DNA form, the CDR3 reads TGTGCCAGCAGCTTAGACAGGGAGGTTCTGGGCTACACCTTC.

CDR3 in amino acids: CASSRGVGEKLFF. The CDR3 DNA sequence: TGTGCCAGCAGTCGGGGGGTAGGAGAAAAACTGTTTTTT. The rearrangement links TRBV6-5 to TRBJ1-4, with D possibly matching TRBD1 (5 bases). Trimming stripped 5 bases from V and 8 bases from J, with 12 bases between. Germline-derived CDR1 and CDR2 are MNHEY and SVGAGI. This CDR3 contains 13 residues.

CDR3: CASSATRPGTDRAYEQYF. CDR3 DNA: TGCGCCAGCAGTGCGACCAGACCCGGAACCGACAGGGCCTACGAGCAGTACTTC. The rearrangement links TRBV10-2 to TRBJ2-7, with 7 bases matching TRBD1. V dropped 4 bases and J dropped 2; count of bases not matched to a gene: 17. CDR1 and CDR2 from the germline V gene are WSHSY and SAAADI. The CDR3 runs 18 residues.

The rearrangement links TRBV10-1 to TRBJ1-1; possibly TRBD1 for D (5 bases). The V and J ends lost 1 base and 10 bases respectively, with 19 bases between them. The CDR3 is made up of 15 amino acids. Per germline, CDR1 WNHNN and CDR2 SYGVQD (reference sequence). The CDR3 DNA reads as TGCGCCAGCAGTGAGTTCTATTCTCTCGGACAAGGAGCTTTCTTT. The encoded protein is CASSEFYSLGQGAFF.

The DNA of the CDR3 is TGTGCCAGCATCCTACAGGGGGGCACTGAAGCTTTCTTT. This codes for CASILQGGTEAFF. The chain combines TRBV5-4 with TRBJ1-1, with 8 bases matching TRBD1. J lost 4 bases, V lost 6 bases, and 5 bases had no gene match. The CDR3 has 13 residues. CDR1 SGHNT and CDR2 YYREEE come from the germline V gene (reference sequence). Full variable domain (missing parts from reference TRBV5-4 and TRBJ1-1): ETGVTQSPTHLIKTRGQQVTLRCSSQSGHNTVSWYQQALGQGPQFIFQYYREEENGRGNFPPRFSGLQFPNYSSELNVNALELDDSALYLCASILQGGTEAFFGQGTRLTVV.

The rearrangement uses TRBV6-5 and TRBJ1-6, with D possibly being TRBD1 (6 bases). The CDR3 is made up of 15 amino acids. Germline CDR1 and CDR2: MNHEY and SVGAGI. The V end was cut by 0 bases, the J end by 5 bases, with 8 bases between. This CDR3 is CASSYSGADNSPLHF. The CDR3 DNA is TGTGCCAGCAGTTACTCGGGGGCGGATAATTCACCCCTCCACTTT.

The chain uses TRBV11-2 and TRBJ1-1, with D possibly being TRBD1 (5 bases). From germline, CDR1 is SGHAT and CDR2 FQNNGV. The V end lost 5 bases, the J end lost 7 bases, and 20 bases lay between the germline ends. The CDR3 contains 15 residues. As DNA, the CDR3 is TGTGCCAGCAGCGGGGGGATGGGTGCAGGGCTTGAAGCTTTCTTT. Translated, it gives CASSGGMGAGLEAFF.

The rearrangement links TRBV19 to TRBJ2-3; no clear D gene. Trimming shortened V by 2 bases and J by 5 bases, and 11 bases separated the two germline ends. CDR3 size: 14 residues. The germline V gene encodes CDR1 LNHDA and CDR2 SQIVND (reference sequence). CDR3 DNA sequence: TGTGCCAGTAGTATATCCCCCTTTAGAGATACGCAGTATTTT. Its protein is CASSISPFRDTQYF.

This clone appeared a single time. The gene calls are TRBV11-2 and TRBJ2-7; TRBD1 matches 7 bases. The CDR3 is made up of 15 amino acids. The ends lost 4 bases at V and 5 bases at J; junction bases unmatched: 11. CDR1 is SGHAT, CDR2 FQNNGV, per germline. The CDR3 reads CASSSRQGVGHEQYF. CDR3 coding DNA: TGTGCCAGCAGCTCTAGGCAGGGGGTGGGCCACGAGCAGTACTTC.

The CDR3 here is CASSPVDQLGGYTF. In nucleotides, the CDR3 is TGTGCCAGCAGCCCGGTGGATCAATTAGGGGGATACACCTTC. This chain uses TRBV5-6 with TRBJ1-2; perhaps TRBD1 as D (6 bases). The CDR3 is 14 residues long. V was cut by 4 bases and J by 11 bases, with 21 bases left in between. Germline CDR1 reads SGHDT; CDR2 reads YYEEEE. Full variable domain (missing parts from reference TRBV5-6 and TRBJ1-2): DAGVTQSPTHLIKTRGQQVTLRCSPKSGHDTVSWYQQALGQGPQFIFQYYEEEERQRGNFPDRFSGHQFPNYSSELNVNALLLGDSALYLCASSPVDQLGGYTFGSGTRLTVV.

This chain connects TRBV30 to TRBJ1-3, with no clear D. V was shortened by 0 bases and J by 4 bases, with 10 bases between the two germline ends. CDR1 GTSNPN and CDR2 SVGIG come from the germline V gene (reference sequence). The CDR3 runs 14 residues. CDR3 in DNA: TGTGCCTGGAGTGTGGGAGGGCGCGGAAACACCATATATTTT. Its protein product is CAWSVGGRGNTIYF.

V is TRBV6-5 and J is TRBJ1-6; 7 nucleotides align to TRBD1. The CDR3 is 13 residues long. Trimming removed 7 bases from V and 10 bases from J; junction bases left unmatched: 7. Germline V gene data show CDR1 as MNHEY and CDR2 as SVGAGI. The CDR3 bases are TGTGCCAGCACTCCGGCCAGGGGGTCACCCCTCCACTTT. It encodes CASTPARGSPLHF.

The chain is built from TRBV14 and TRBJ2-2; 11 bases map to TRBD1. CDR3 length: 15 residues. The junction had 1 base not matched to a gene; V was cut back by 5 bases and J by 2 bases. Germline V gene sequence: CDR1 SGHDN, CDR2 FVKESK. The CDR3 bases are TGTGCCAGCAGCAGGACAGGGGGCAACACCGGGGAGCTGTTTTTT. Its protein is CASSRTGGNTGELFF.

The chain employs TRBV27 and TRBJ2-1, with D possibly TRBD1 on 6 matching bases. Germline assignment: CDR1 MNHEY and CDR2 SMNVEV (reference sequence). This CDR3 has 19 amino acids. Trimming pared 1 base from V and 4 bases from J, leaving 23 bases between. In nucleotides, the CDR3 is TGTGCCAGCAGTTTATGGGCCGTTGTTGACAGGAAAGGGTACAATGAGCAGTTCTTC. This sequence encodes CASSLWAVVDRKGYNEQFF.

As for this clone: The sample holds other DNA sequences that translate to the same CDR3. This CDR3 reads CASSLGSYGYTF. CDR3 bases: TGTGCCAGCAGTTTAGGGAGCTATGGCTACACCTTC. The V call is TRBV12-3 or TRBV12-4, the J call TRBJ1-2, with unresolved D. The V gene lost 1 base and the J gene lost 4 bases, with 4 bases spanning the gap. The CDR3 consists of 12 residues.

Only one count was recorded for this clone. This rearrangement joins TRBV6-6 to TRBJ1-5, with 11 bases fitting TRBD1. From germline, CDR1 is MNHNY and CDR2 SVGAGI (reference sequence). The CDR3 loop spans 14 amino acids. After removal of 6 bases from V and 7 bases from J, the junction contained 5 bases not matched to a gene. This chain's CDR3 is CASSPGTGGQPQHF. CDR3 DNA: TGTGCCAGCAGCCCCGGGACAGGGGGGCAGCCCCAGCATTTT.

V is TRBV24-1 and J is TRBJ1-2; TRBD1 might be the D (6 bases). Germline V gives CDR1 KGHDR, CDR2 SFDVKD. The CDR3 has 13 residues. V was cut by 7 bases and J by 7 bases, with 15 bases left in between. The CDR3 nucleotides read TGTGCCACCAGCCAACCAGGGGTGGGTGGCTACACCTTC. Its protein product is CATSQPGVGGYTF.